The 2 T cell receptor beta chains given below trace back to one sample, sequenced in a study of cytomegalovirus exposure and HLA in healthy donors. Primers for the PCR totalled 60 Vbeta and 13 Jbeta. Data came from immunoSEQ multiplex PCR; TCRdb stores just in-frame clones and leaves some out. The repertoire holds around 170,000 clones, 82% seen once, with 1.5% to 1.9% in the top ten. The sample consisted of PBMCs. These receptors all come from a man between 35 and 55 years old in good health and CMV-seronegative.

The chain uses TRBV15 and TRBJ2-7, with D unresolved. Per the germline V gene, CDR1 is LNHNV and CDR2 is YYDKDF (reference sequence). This CDR3 has 15 amino acids. V shed 1 base and J shed 0 bases, with 10 bases lying between them. The CDR3 nucleotides are TGTGCCACCAGCAGAGTAGCCACCTTCTCCTACGAGCAGTACTTC. It specifies CATSRVATFSYEQYF.

This sequence joins TRBV5-1 and TRBJ2-1; D may be TRBD2 (5 bases). Germline V gene lookup returns CDR1 SGHRS and CDR2 YFSETQ. V was clipped by 0 bases and J by 5 bases, with 9 bases between them. The CDR3 loop spans 14 amino acids. CDR3 in amino acids: CASSLAEADNEQFF. The CDR3 coding sequence is TGCGCCAGCAGCTTGGCCGAAGCGGACAATGAGCAGTTCTTC.